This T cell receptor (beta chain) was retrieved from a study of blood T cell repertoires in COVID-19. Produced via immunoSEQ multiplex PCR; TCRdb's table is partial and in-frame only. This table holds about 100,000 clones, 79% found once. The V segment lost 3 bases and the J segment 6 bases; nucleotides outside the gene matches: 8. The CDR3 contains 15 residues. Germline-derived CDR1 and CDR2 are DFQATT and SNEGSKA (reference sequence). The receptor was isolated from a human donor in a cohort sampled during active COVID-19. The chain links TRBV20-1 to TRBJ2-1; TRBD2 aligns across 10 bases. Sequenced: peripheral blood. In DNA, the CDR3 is TGCAGTGCTAGTACAGCGGGAGGGGGTATCAATGAGCAGTTCTTC. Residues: CSASTAGGGINEQFF.